The entry below gives a single T cell receptor (beta chain) sequence along with its context. The sample holds many counts of this clonotype. The clone's antigen remains unknown. Base-call qualities are not available, and no considerably larger clone is one nucleotide away. This sample stems from a study of response to subunit inactivated influenza vaccine (dated 2018 in TCRdb). General notes on the study: Deep quantitative profiling of the T cell receptor repertoire was used in the study to follow responses to a trivalent subunit inactivated influenza vaccine.

CDR1 and CDR2 are drawn from the germline V gene (reference sequence): DFQATT, SNEGSKA. V is cut by 0 bases and J by 8 bases, and the space between the germline ends is 16 bases. The CDR3, cysteine through phenylalanine, is 14 amino acids long. The sequence is cut down to CDR3 DNA, 42 bases in frame from base 1. To prepare the library, RT-PCR was applied. Sequencer: Illumina HiSeq 2500. TCRdb reran the public reads through fastp at Q25 and MiXCR, keeping productive beta chains. Entries are consolidated by CDR3 protein sequence, retaining the most common genes and DNA. This sample holds about 500,000 distinct CDR3 sequences; 6.5% to 8% were observed only once. 13% of the sample lies in the top ten. Results the study describes overall, beyond this receptor: The authors suggested that each seasonal influenza vaccination may recruit only a limited number of new T cells.

The origin of this receptor is a man between 50 and 75 years old who received an inactivated influenza vaccine. Donor details come from another sample of the same person, matched by shared clones. The rearrangement combines TRBV20-1 with TRBJ1-2; no D segment can be confidently identified. Sequencing was performed on PBMCs from blood, taken about 23 months after vaccination. The nucleotides read TGCAGTGCTAGAGAGGGTTCCACGACCGTCGGCTACACCTTC. Translated, this is CSAREGSTTVGYTF.